These T cell receptor beta chains were read from a single sample in a study of shared T cell receptors in the human thymus. Sequencing used immunoSEQ multiplex PCR; TCRdb keeps in-frame clones, though not all of them. The data show some 720,000 clones, over 75% seen once. A further study also used this sample, focusing on human thymus T cells.

Material for sequencing was thymocytes. The receptors come from a boy in the first two years of life with a congenital heart defect. Both conserved end residues are part of each CDR3. D genes are given only for firm matches. Clone size is shown for a subset of rows, as once, few, many or a class of expanded clone.

CDR3	DNA	V	size	J	D
CANPDRGRDVEETQYF	TGTGCCAACCCGGACCGGGGGAGGGATGTAGAAGAGACCCAGTACTTC	TRBV2	few	TRBJ2-5	TRBD2
CAWSVQVGGEQFF	TGTGCCTGGAGTGTTCAGGTGGGGGGTGAGCAGTTCTTC	TRBV30	NA	TRBJ2-1	NA
CASSRYPALAEAYEQYF	TGTGCCAGCAGCCGATACCCGGCCCTAGCGGAGGCCTACGAGCAGTACTTC	TRBV14	NA	TRBJ2-7	TRBD2
CASSFLPRQGWDEQYF	TGTGCCAGCAGCTTCCTCCCTCGACAGGGGTGGGACGAGCAGTACTTC	TRBV28	NA	TRBJ2-7	TRBD1
CASSQADRGLRDEQFF	TGCGCCAGCAGCCAGGCCGACAGGGGGCTTAGGGATGAGCAGTTCTTC	TRBV4-3	once	TRBJ2-1	TRBD1
CAWSAGAAGVFSYEQYF	TGTGCCTGGAGTGCGGGGGCGGCGGGAGTCTTCTCCTACGAGCAGTACTTC	TRBV30	NA	TRBJ2-7	NA
CASSPSEGTRGNEQFF	TGTGCCAGCAGCCCATCTGAGGGGACTAGAGGCAATGAGCAGTTCTTC	TRBV11-2	NA	TRBJ2-1	TRBD2
CASSLRLAGGQGGELFF	TGTGCCAGCAGCCTCAGACTAGCGGGAGGGCAAGGCGGGGAGCTGTTTTTT	TRBV11-1	NA	TRBJ2-2	TRBD2
CASSPTRNYEQYF	TGCGCCAGCAGCCCTACTAGGAACTACGAGCAGTACTTC	TRBV4-3	NA	TRBJ2-7	NA
CATSSRWGSSSADTQYF	TGTGCCACCAGCTCCCGGTGGGGGTCCTCTAGCGCAGATACGCAGTATTTT	TRBV15	NA	TRBJ2-3	NA
CASSPTAPSYEQYF	TGTGCCAGCTCACCAACAGCTCCCTCCTACGAGCAGTACTTC	TRBV18	NA	TRBJ2-7	NA
CASSSRSSSYNEQFF	TGTGCCAGCAGTTCGCGCTCGAGCTCCTACAATGAGCAGTTCTTC	TRBV27	NA	TRBJ2-1	NA
CAISETAGQGPLPYGYTF	TGTGCCATCAGTGAGACAGCGGGACAGGGCCCTCTCCCCTATGGCTACACCTTC	TRBV10-3	NA	TRBJ1-2	TRBD1
CASSHPGQGEDGYTF	TGTGCCAGCAGTCACCCGGGACAGGGGGAGGATGGCTACACCTTC	TRBV6-5	NA	TRBJ1-2	TRBD1
CASSFTRSSYNEQFF	TGTGCCAGCAGCTTTACTAGGAGCTCCTACAATGAGCAGTTCTTC	TRBV9	NA	TRBJ2-1	NA
CASSWGTSGSPRQETQYF	TGTGCCAGCAGCTGGGGGACTAGCGGGAGCCCCCGACAAGAGACCCAGTACTTC	TRBV7-6	NA	TRBJ2-5	TRBD2
CASSEMGQGVPGELFF	TGCGCCAGCAGTGAGATGGGACAGGGGGTACCCGGGGAGCTGTTTTTT	TRBV10-1	NA	TRBJ2-2	TRBD1
CASSGTGTGRSGANVLTF	TGTGCCAGCAGTGGCACCGGGACAGGGCGTTCTGGGGCCAACGTCCTGACTTTC	TRBV6-1	NA	TRBJ2-6	TRBD1
CASSHGTSGPPPCEQYF	TGTGCCAGCAGCCACGGGACTAGCGGGCCTCCTCCATGCGAGCAGTACTTC	TRBV5-4	NA	TRBJ2-7	TRBD2
CASSEATGEEADEQYF	TGTGCCAGCAGTGAAGCCACAGGGGAAGAGGCGGACGAGCAGTACTTC	TRBV2	few	TRBJ2-7	TRBD1
CASKEDRGRGTEAFF	TGTGCCAGTAAGGAGGACAGGGGGCGCGGTACTGAAGCTTTCTTT	TRBV19	NA	TRBJ1-1	TRBD1
CASSLYPTSGRARNEQFF	TGTGCCAGCAGTTTATACCCGACTAGCGGGAGGGCCCGGAATGAGCAGTTCTTC	TRBV27	NA	TRBJ2-1	TRBD2
CASTSYVAPGGLLSTDTQYF	TGTGCCAGCACCAGTTACGTGGCCCCCGGGGGACTATTGAGCACAGATACGCAGTATTTT	TRBV27	NA	TRBJ2-3	TRBD2
CASSLSGLAGGPYNEQFF	TGTGCCAGCAGCCTTTCGGGACTAGCGGGCGGACCCTACAATGAGCAGTTCTTC	TRBV7-8	NA	TRBJ2-1	TRBD2
CASSEGQPFHYSNQPQHF	TGCGCCAGCAGCGAGGGACAGCCCTTTCATTATAGCAATCAGCCCCAGCATTTT	TRBV10-2	NA	TRBJ1-5	TRBD1
CASSLGAREFTGELFF	TGTGCCAGCAGCTTAGGTGCGCGGGAGTTCACCGGGGAGCTGTTTTTT	TRBV13	NA	TRBJ2-2	TRBD2
CASSLDGTYNSPLHF	TGTGCCAGCAGCTTAGATGGGACATATAATTCACCCCTCCACTTT	TRBV5-4	NA	TRBJ1-6	NA
CASSLSLRMSSYNEQFF	TGTGCCAGCAGTTTATCGTTGCGGATGAGCTCCTACAATGAGCAGTTCTTC	TRBV27	once	TRBJ2-1	NA
CSVDPENTEAFF	TGCAGCGTTGATCCAGAGAACACTGAAGCTTTCTTT	TRBV29-1	NA	TRBJ1-1	NA